The entry that follows covers one T cell receptor (beta chain) sequence. Its antigen remains unidentified. Bulk tumor genomic DNA (about 600 ng per sample) served as template. Collection of several biopsies per primary tumor, spaced far apart, took place during surgery. Enrolled individuals presented with untreated, newly diagnosed non-small cell lung cancer and received curative surgery. The data belong to a study of immune heterogeneity within non-small cell lung tumors. Study conclusions and caveats: Locally, T-cell clonality showed a moderate but significant correlation with tumor mutational burden measured at the same site (R about 0.34).

Amplifying TCR beta CDR3 involved multiplex PCR carried out with 32 V and 13 J primers. TCRdb analysed the multiplex PCR reads with MiXCR anew, one entry per CDR3 protein. The sample lists about 15,000 distinct CDR3 sequences, 25% to 35% occurring once. Germline V gene data show CDR1 as LNHDA and CDR2 as SQIVND (reference sequence). This CDR3 has 17 residues. Between the trimmed V and J ends, which lost 0 bases and 0 bases, there was a span of 9 bases. Sequencing was done on a sample of lung tumor tissue. This sequence joins TRBV19 and TRBJ2-6, with D uncertain. This clonotype was sampled from a woman between 50 and 59 years old with non-small cell lung cancer. The CDR3 region is CASSIEWATSGANVLTF. The CDR3 DNA is TGTGCCAGTAGTATAGAGTGGGCCACCTCTGGGGCCAACGTCCTGACTTTC.